The rows below give T cell receptor beta chains drawn from one sample of a study of blood T cell repertoires in COVID-19. The protocol was immunoSEQ multiplex PCR, while the TCRdb copy is restricted to in-frame clones and leaves out a portion. The sample includes some 670,000 clones, 75% to 90% of them seen just once. Sequencing used peripheral blood. These receptors were obtained from a woman younger than 30 with acute or convalescent COVID-19. The CDR3 runs from the conserved cysteine through the conserved F or W. A D gene is named only where the DNA matches it firmly. Clone size is shown for a subset of rows, as once, few, many or a class of expanded clone.

clone size	D gene	V gene	J gene	CDR3 DNA	CDR3 protein
.	.	TRBV25-1	TRBJ1-6	TGTGCCAGCAGCCGGACAGTTGGGGATAATTCACCCCTCCACTTT	CASSRTVGDNSPLHF
.	TRBD1	TRBV6-4	TRBJ1-1	TGTGCCAGCAGCGAGACAGGGGTGAACACTGAAGCTTTCTTT	CASSETGVNTEAFF
.	TRBD1	TRBV9	TRBJ2-3	TGTGCCAGCAGCGCCAGGGGGCAGTCCGCAGATACGCAGTATTTT	CASSARGQSADTQYF
once	TRBD1	TRBV6-5	TRBJ1-5	TGTGCCAGCAGTTATGACAGGGGCAGACAGCCCCAGCATTTT	CASSYDRGRQPQHF
.	TRBD1	TRBV12-3/TRBV12-4	TRBJ1-2	TGTGCCAGCAGTCTACAGGGGGACTATGGCTACACCTTC	CASSLQGDYGYTF
.	.	TRBV15	TRBJ2-1	TGTGCCACCAGCCATGGGAGGGGGGGGAAGGAGCAGTTCTTC	CATSHGRGGKEQFF
.	TRBD2	TRBV5-1	TRBJ2-5	TGCGCCAGCAGCCGGACTAGCAAAGTCCAAGAGACCCAGTACTTC	CASSRTSKVQETQYF
.	.	TRBV19	TRBJ1-2	TGTGCCAGTGCCCCACTTTTAACTAACTATGGCTACACCTTC	CASAPLLTNYGYTF
.	.	TRBV4-1	TRBJ1-1	TGCGCCAGCAGCCAGATGAGTTCGCGGGGAAGGAACACTGAAGCTTTCTTT	CASSQMSSRGRNTEAFF
.	TRBD1	TRBV5-6	TRBJ2-7	TGTGCCAGCAGCTTTGCGGTCGGACAGGCCCCTTACGAGCAGTACTTC	CASSFAVGQAPYEQYF
.	TRBD1	TRBV9	TRBJ1-2	TGTGCCAGCAGCGTAGAACCCCAGGGGGCGGGCGGCTACACCTTC	CASSVEPQGAGGYTF
.	TRBD1	TRBV24-1	TRBJ2-1	TGTGCCACCCAGACAGGGGTCCGTGATGAGCAGTTCTTC	CATQTGVRDEQFF
.	TRBD1	TRBV9	TRBJ2-2	TGTGCCAGCAGCGCCAAACCGGGACAGGGGTTTGCCGGGGAGCTGTTTTTT	CASSAKPGQGFAGELFF
once	TRBD2	TRBV7-9	TRBJ2-5	TGTGCCAGCAGCCTTAAAGCGGGGGAGTGGGAGACCCAGTACTTC	CASSLKAGEWETQYF
.	.	TRBV7-9	TRBJ2-6	TGTGCCAGCAGCTTACAGGTAGTGCCTGGGGCCAACGTCCTGACTTTC	CASSLQVVPGANVLTF
once	.	TRBV11-3	TRBJ2-7	TGTGCCAGCAGCTTAGTCTCAGGGGCTGGTGAATCCGAGCAGTACTTC	CASSLVSGAGESEQYF
.	.	TRBV5-1	TRBJ1-2	TGCGCCAGCAGCTTGGCATTGGGGACATCGGGCTACACCTTC	CASSLALGTSGYTF
.	TRBD2	TRBV3-1/TRBV3-2	TRBJ2-7	TGTGCCAGCAGCCAAGGTCCCGGGACTAGCGGGGGCTACTCCTACGAGCAGTACTTC	CASSQGPGTSGGYSYEQYF
.	.	TRBV5-1	TRBJ2-2	TGCGCCAGCAGCTTGCCCAGGGGCGGTACCGGGGAGCTGTTTTTT	CASSLPRGGTGELFF
.	.	TRBV5-1	TRBJ1-1	TGCGCCAGCAGCCCTGACATGAACACTGAAGCTTTCTTT	CASSPDMNTEAFF